Presented here are 2 T cell receptor beta chains from one specimen sequenced in a study of shared clonotypes between healthy human individuals. Sequenced by immunoSEQ multiplex PCR; TCRdb stores in-frame clones only, minus some. Among about 92,000 clones listed, around 68% were seen once. Sequencing input: memory CD8+ T cells sorted from blood. Documented subset: CD45RO+ cells pooled with CCR7-negative TemRA cells. Source of these receptors: a man aged 25-45 years in good health.

The V and J genes are TRBV13 and TRBJ2-1; 9 bases map to TRBD1. Germline V gene lookup returns CDR1 PRHDT and CDR2 FYEKMQ (reference sequence). This CDR3 comprises 14 residues. J was trimmed by 13 bases and V by 5 bases; bases with no gene match: 12. The CDR3 protein is CASSVTGGVVKQFF. Here the CDR3 DNA reads TGTGCCAGCAGCGTTACAGGGGGCGTTGTAAAACAGTTCTTC. Full variable domain (rest looked up from reference TRBV13 and TRBJ2-1): AAGVIQSPRHLIKEKRETATLKCYPIPRHDTVYWYQQGPGQDPQFLISFYEKMQSDKGSIPDRFSAQQFSDYHSELNMSSLELGDSALYFCASSVTGGVVKQFFGPGTRLTVL.

The rearrangement links TRBV2 to TRBJ2-7, with TRBD2 as a possible D gene (5 bases). Trimming cost V 4 bases and J 6 bases, with 13 bases left between them. From germline, CDR1 is SNHLY and CDR2 FYNNEI. This CDR3 is 13 amino acids long. The CDR3 loop reads CASSGTSRGEQYF. CDR3 DNA: TGTGCCAGCAGTGGGACTTCCCGCGGCGAGCAGTACTTC.